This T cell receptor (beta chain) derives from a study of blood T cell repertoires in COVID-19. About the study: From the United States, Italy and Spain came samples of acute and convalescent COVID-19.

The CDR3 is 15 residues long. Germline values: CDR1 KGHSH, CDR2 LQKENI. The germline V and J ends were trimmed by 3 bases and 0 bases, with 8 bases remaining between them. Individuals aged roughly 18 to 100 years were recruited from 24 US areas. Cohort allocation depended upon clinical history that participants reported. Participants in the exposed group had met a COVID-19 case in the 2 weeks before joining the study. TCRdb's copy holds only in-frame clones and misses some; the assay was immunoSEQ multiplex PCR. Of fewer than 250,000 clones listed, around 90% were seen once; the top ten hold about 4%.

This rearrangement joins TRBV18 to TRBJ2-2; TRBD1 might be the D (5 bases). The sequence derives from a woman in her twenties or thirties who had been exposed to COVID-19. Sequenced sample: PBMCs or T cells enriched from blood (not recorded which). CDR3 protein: CASSPTVTNTGELFF. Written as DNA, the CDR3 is TGTGCCAGCTCACCGACAGTTACGAACACCGGGGAGCTGTTTTTT.